Listed here is a single T cell receptor (beta chain). The specificity of this receptor is unknown. No base-level quality is on record; no much larger clone is a single base apart. The data were obtained in a study of low-dose radiotherapy and immunotherapy resistance in tumors (dated by TCRdb to the early 2020s). About the study as a whole: In Cohort 1, 0.5 Gy per fraction was delivered every 2 weeks, and a total PTV dose of 6.5 Gy was prescribed. Cyclophosphamide 200 mg/m2 was given intravenously every two weeks, one day before each radiation and immunotherapy administration. No randomization into treatment groups was done for the people taking part in the trial. Patients were given nivolumab as a 240 mg flat dose every two weeks and ipilimumab at 1 mg/kg every six weeks, with both drugs delivered intravenously. In Cohort 2, 1 Gy per fraction was delivered every two weeks, for a total of 13 Gy over 26 weeks. Eight patients were included in the translational analysis, namely three from the first dose cohort plus the first five from the second dose cohort. Starting on cycle 1 day 1, patients took 300 mg of aspirin by mouth once a day for four cycles.

The instrument given in TCRdb is Illumina HiSeq 2500. First-strand cDNA was synthesized with Superscript III and a set of TRAV- and TRBV-specific primers, covering both TCRalpha and TCRbeta chains. An approximately 20-cycle PCR with Phusion amplified the TCRs, pairing a constant-region primer with the adapter that was attached to the V primers. Amplification of the isolated mRNA was done with the MessageAmp II aRNA Amplification Kit, which involved a roughly 17-hour in vitro transcription at 37 degrees C. mRNA for TCR sequencing was isolated with the Dynabeads mRNA DIRECT Purification Kit. Indexed Illumina adapters were added in a second roughly 25-cycle Phusion PCR, and the resulting products were purified with AMPure XP beads. Per the authors' processing: Using custom Perl scripts, TCR sequences that encoded the same protein were pooled, out-of-frame sequences were dropped, and the abundance of each clonotype was calculated. The analysis excluded TCR sequences that were supported by just one read. Among the metrics used to describe the repertoires were Shannon entropy, Gini index, clonality, richness, and the frequency of TCRs shared between repertoires. TCRdb redid the processing of the public reads, applying fastp at Q25 and MiXCR, and retained in-frame beta chains. Entries that share a CDR3 protein sequence are merged under the most common genes and DNA. These V and J calls are TCRdb output, not the study's own analysis. This sample gives about 58,000 distinct CDR3 sequences in total; around a quarter of them show up just once. Together, the top ten hold 6.5% to 8% of the sample.

The time point tag for this specimen amounts to: after trial treatment. Read against the paper, the sample's treatment or condition label means: LDRT plus nivolumab, ipilimumab, low-dose cyclophosphamide and aspirin (RACIN trial). The donors came from RACIN, which was a single-arm phase I dose-escalation trial that paired nivolumab and ipilimumab with aspirin, low-dose cyclophosphamide and low-dose radiotherapy. Patients were eligible if they had advanced solid tumors that were TIL-negative. Its CDR3 holds 13 amino acids, cysteine through phenylalanine. The DNA shown is the 39-base CDR3, in frame from base 1. Sequences SGHNT (CDR1) and YYREEE (CDR2) are obtained from the germline V gene (reference sequence). Clipping removes 4 bases from V and 6 bases from J, with 5 as the unmatched junction base count.

The V gene is TRBV5-4 and the J gene is TRBJ2-7; the junction holds 9 bases that match TRBD2. This clonotype was obtained from a male donor with prostate cancer. The source was PBMCs, collected after low-dose radiotherapy plus immunotherapy. The DNA sequence reads TGTGCCAGCAGCCTGGGACTAGCTGTCGAGCAGTACTTC. This sequence encodes CASSLGLAVEQYF.